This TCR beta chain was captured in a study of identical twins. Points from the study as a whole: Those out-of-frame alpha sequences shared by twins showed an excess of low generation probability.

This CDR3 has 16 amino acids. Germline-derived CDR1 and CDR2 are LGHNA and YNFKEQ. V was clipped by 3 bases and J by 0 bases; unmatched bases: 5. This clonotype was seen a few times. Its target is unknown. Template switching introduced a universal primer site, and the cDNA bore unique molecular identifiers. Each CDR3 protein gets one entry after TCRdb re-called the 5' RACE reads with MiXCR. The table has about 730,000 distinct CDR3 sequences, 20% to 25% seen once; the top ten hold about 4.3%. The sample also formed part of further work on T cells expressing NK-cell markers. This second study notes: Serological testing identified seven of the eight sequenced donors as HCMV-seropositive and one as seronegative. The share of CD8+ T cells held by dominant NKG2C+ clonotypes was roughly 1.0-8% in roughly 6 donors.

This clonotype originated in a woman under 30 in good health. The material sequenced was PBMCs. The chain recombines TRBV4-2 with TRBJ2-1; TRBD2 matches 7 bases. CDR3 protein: CASSQRAGSSYNEQFF. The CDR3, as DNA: TGTGCCAGCAGCCAGAGAGCGGGGAGCTCCTACAATGAGCAGTTCTTC.